This T cell receptor beta chain is drawn from a study of cytomegalovirus exposure and HLA in healthy donors. Overall study results and limits: Roughly even sequencing depth across donors was the assumption behind the presence/absence analyses. Using a false discovery rate of 0.05, a later analysis showed that approximately 17,000 TCR beta sequences were associated with HLA alleles. There were 150 to 200 TCR beta chains listed as cytomegalovirus-associated. It was only CMV serostatus that was available as immune exposure information.

Remarks on this clone: Antigen: not known.

The primer mix had 60 Vbeta and 13 Jbeta primers. Repertoires were generated with immunoSEQ multiplex PCR, while TCRdb's copy carries only in-frame clones and drops some. The profile shows roughly 160,000 clones, roughly 79% of them singletons. This sequence originates from a woman in her 50s in good health and CMV-seronegative. The sequencing sample was made of PBMCs.

The CDR3 sequence is CASSLTGDTYNEQFF. CDR3 in DNA: TGTGCCAGCAGCTTAACCGGGGACACCTACAATGAGCAGTTCTTC. This chain joins TRBV11-3 and TRBJ2-1, with D possibly TRBD1 on 6 matching bases. Germline lookup yields CDR1 SGHNT and CDR2 YENEEA. CDR3 length equals 15 residues. V was trimmed by 2 bases and J by 2 bases, leaving 10 bases between them.